A single sample gave rise to the 22 T cell receptor beta chains below, sequenced in a study of T cells in narcolepsy. Profiled with immunoSEQ multiplex PCR; TCRdb holds only in-frame clones, not every one. The repertoire includes about 40,000 clones, approximately 88% of them detected once, and less than 1.5% sits in the top ten. The sample was CD45RA- memory CD4+ T cells from PBMCs. The origin of the receptors is a human donor with narcolepsy.

The gene calls are TRBV29-1 and TRBJ2-3; D gene uncertain. Trimming took 1 base from V and 4 from J, leaving 12 bases between them. The CDR3 covers 14 residues. Germline V gene data show CDR1 as SQVTM and CDR2 as ANQGSEA. CDR3 amino acids: CSVEGTSRADTQYF. For the CDR3, the DNA is TGCAGCGTTGAAGGTACCTCTAGGGCAGATACGCAGTATTTT.

V usage is TRBV19 and J usage is TRBJ1-4; D unclear. The CDR3 length is 15 residues. CDR1 and CDR2 from the germline V gene are LNHDA and SQIVND (reference sequence). The V end lost 3 bases, the J end lost 0 bases, and 8 bases lay between the germline ends. CDR3 bases: TGTGCCAGTAGTATCACACGCTCAACTAATGAAAAACTGTTTTTT. Translating gives CASSITRSTNEKLFF.

V usage is TRBV6-1 and J usage is TRBJ2-7; D unclear. Germline CDR1 MNHNS, CDR2 SASEGT. The CDR3 is 11 amino acids. Trimming removed 4 bases from V and 3 bases from J, with 4 bases in between. The CDR3 coding sequence is TGTGCCAGCAGTGCGTACTACGAGCAGTACTTC. Amino acid sequence: CASSAYYEQYF.

The J gene is TRBJ2-7, the V gene TRBV11-3, with TRBD2 identical over 8 bases. V lost 5 bases and J lost 5; bases outside the gene matches: 17. Germline V lookup: CDR1 SGHNT, CDR2 YENEEA. This CDR3 is built from 17 residues. The CDR3 DNA follows: TGTGCCAGCAGCCTGGCCCTAATTGACGGGAGGGCCGACGAGCAGTACTTC. Protein sequence: CASSLALIDGRADEQYF. The variable domain in full, completed from reference TRBV11-3 and TRBJ2-7, reads EAGVVQSPRYKIIEKKQPVAFWCNPISGHNTLYWYLQNLGQGPELLIRYENEEAVDDSQLPKDRFSAERLKGVDSTLKIQPAELGDSAVYLCASSLALIDGRADEQYFGPGTRLTVT.

This rearrangement joins TRBV6-1 to TRBJ1-2, with D possibly TRBD1 on 5 matching bases. There are 13 residues in the CDR3. The V end was cut by 4 bases, the J end by 2 bases, with 8 bases between. Germline assignment: CDR1 MNHNS and CDR2 SASEGT. The CDR3: CASSASGNYGYTF. As DNA, the CDR3 is TGTGCCAGCAGTGCCTCAGGGAACTATGGCTACACCTTC.

The chain uses TRBV19 and TRBJ1-2, with D possibly being TRBD1 (6 bases). The CDR3 spans 13 residues. Looked up from germline, CDR1 is LNHDA and CDR2 is SQIVND (reference sequence). V lost 7 bases and J lost 2, with 11 bases in between. The CDR3 DNA follows: TGTGCCAGTAATATCAGGGGAAACTATGGCTACACCTTC. Translated, it gives CASNIRGNYGYTF.

This clone was observed a handful of times. V gene TRBV23-1 combines with J gene TRBJ1-5, with no clear D. TRBV23-1 is recorded as an ORF, its role being uncertain. Between the trimmed V and J ends, which lost 4 bases and 0 bases, there was a span of 10 bases. The CDR3 totals 15 residues. The CDR3 loop reads CASSPSGYSNQPQHF. CDR3 bases: TGCGCCAGCAGTCCATCGGGGTATAGCAATCAGCCCCAGCATTTT.

The chain couples TRBV6-5 to TRBJ2-7, with 9 bases identical to TRBD1. Per the germline V gene, CDR1 is MNHEY and CDR2 is SVGAGI. The CDR3 is 15 residues long. Trimming removed 6 bases from V and 6 bases from J; junction bases left unmatched: 12. The CDR3 reads CASRTTGTGTREQYF. For the CDR3, the DNA is TGTGCCAGCAGAACGACCGGGACAGGGACTCGCGAGCAGTACTTC.

The genes are TRBV19 and TRBJ1-3, with D hard to call. V shed 7 bases and J shed 3 bases, with 7 bases lying between them. Germline CDR1 is LNHDA and CDR2 is SQIVND (reference sequence). The CDR3 spans 12 residues. CDR3 protein: CASTGNGNTIYF. As DNA, the CDR3 is TGTGCCAGTACGGGGAATGGAAACACCATATATTTT.

The chain combines TRBV10-3 with TRBJ1-1; no clear D. The germline V and J ends were trimmed by 2 bases and 1 base, with 8 bases remaining between them. Germline loops: CDR1 ENHRY, CDR2 SYGVKD. The CDR3 has 14 residues. As DNA, the CDR3 is TGTGCCATCAGTGAGAAGGCTCAGAACACTGAAGCTTTCTTT. It encodes CAISEKAQNTEAFF.

This clone was counted between two and nine times. This chain joins TRBV30 and TRBJ2-5; D is perhaps TRBD1 (6 bases). Trimming left V 2 bases short and J 5 bases short, with 12 bases between. The germline gives CDR1 GTSNPN, CDR2 SVGIG (reference sequence). The CDR3 has 13 amino acids. CDR3 protein: CAWSWGLWETQYF. CDR3 nucleotide sequence: TGTGCCTGGAGTTGGGGGCTCTGGGAGACCCAGTACTTC.

The chain combines TRBV7-3 with TRBJ1-1, with D maybe TRBD1 (6 bases). Germline loops: CDR1 SGHTA, CDR2 FQGTGA. The CDR3 loop spans 13 amino acids. Trimming removed 5 bases at V and 8 bases at J, with 15 bases between. The CDR3 nucleotides are TGTGCCAGCAGCATCCCCCCGACAGGAGAAGCTTTCTTT. It is translated as CASSIPPTGEAFF.

CDR3 protein: CASSFLDRDTEAFF. As DNA, the CDR3 is TGTGCCAGCAGCTTCCTGGACAGGGACACTGAAGCTTTCTTT. The chain combines TRBV5-5 with TRBJ1-1, with TRBD1 matching over 8 bases. The CDR3 has 14 residues. Germline CDR1 and CDR2: SGHKS and YYEKEE (reference sequence). V lost 2 bases to trimming and J lost 3 bases; unmatched junction nucleotides: 3.

This sequence joins TRBV5-1 and TRBJ2-3; no definite D call. This CDR3 comprises 14 residues. Germline-derived CDR1 and CDR2 are SGHRS and YFSETQ. V lost 0 bases, J lost 6 bases, and 11 bases lay in between. The CDR3 sequence: CASSLGSTADTQYF. CDR3 DNA: TGCGCCAGCAGCTTGGGGTCCACTGCTGATACGCAGTATTTT.

Here the CDR3 DNA reads TGCGCCAGCAGCCAAGATGGAATAGATACGCAGTATTTT. Protein product: CASSQDGIDTQYF. The chain employs TRBV4-3 and TRBJ2-3; D not certain. V was pared by 0 bases and J by 5 bases, with 6 bases between. CDR3 size: 13 residues. Germline V gives CDR1 LGHNA, CDR2 YSLEER.

The chain employs TRBV15 and TRBJ1-4, with TRBD1 as a possible D gene (5 bases). Trimming removed 0 bases from V and 6 bases from J, with 11 bases in between. Per the germline V gene, CDR1 is LNHNV and CDR2 is YYDKDF (reference sequence). CDR3 length: 15 amino acids. CDR3 amino acids: CATSRDMRGDEKLFF. The CDR3 coding sequence is TGTGCCACCAGCAGAGATATGAGAGGGGATGAAAAACTGTTTTTT.

This clone appeared once. The chain has TRBV6-5 and TRBJ2-1; D might be TRBD2 (6 bases). This CDR3 region has 14 residues. V lost 5 bases and J 7 bases, leaving 15 bases between the germline ends. Germline CDR1 is MNHEY and CDR2 is SVGAGI. The DNA of the CDR3 is TGTGCCAGCAGTGACTTTGGGGGGAGGAATGAGCAGTTCTTC. Encoded protein: CASSDFGGRNEQFF.

This chain connects TRBV28 to TRBJ2-1; TRBD2 matches at 9 bases. J lost 6 bases, V lost 5 bases, and 17 bases had no gene match. Germline CDR1 is MDHEN and CDR2 is SYDVKM. This CDR3 region has 18 residues. The CDR3 nucleotides are TGTGCCAGCAGTCTTTCCCGCCCACGGCGGGGGGGCCTCAATGAGCAGTTCTTC. Amino acids: CASSLSRPRRGGLNEQFF.

The sample holds one count of this clone. The chain employs TRBV10-3 and TRBJ2-1, with D perhaps matching TRBD2 (7 bases). This CDR3 is 16 amino acids long. Germline CDR1 reads ENHRY; CDR2 reads SYGVKD. V shed 0 bases and J shed 9 bases, with 18 bases lying between them. Here the CDR3 reads CAISESGGQGLGEQFF. The CDR3 coding sequence is TGTGCCATCAGTGAGTCGGGGGGGCAGGGTTTAGGTGAGCAGTTCTTC.

The chain uses TRBV7-3 and TRBJ2-7; D perhaps matches TRBD1 (5 bases). V gave up 2 bases and J gave up 4 bases, with 9 bases separating them. The CDR3 is 13 residues long. The germline CDR1 and CDR2 sequences are SGHTA and FQGTGA. DNA for the CDR3: TGTGCCAGCAGCTTAGGACAAATTTACGAGCAGTACTTC. Protein sequence: CASSLGQIYEQYF. Complete variable domain (other parts from reference TRBV7-3 and TRBJ2-7): GAGVSQTPSNKVTEKGKYVELRCDPISGHTALYWYRQSLGQGPEFLIYFQGTGAADDSGLPNDRFFAVRPEGSVSTLKIQRTERGDSAVYLCASSLGQIYEQYFGPGTRLTVT.

The V gene is TRBV28, the J gene TRBJ1-1, with D hard to call. Per germline, CDR1 MDHEN and CDR2 SYDVKM. The CDR3 loop spans 12 amino acids. Trimming removed 2 bases at V and 4 bases at J, with 5 bases between. CDR3: CASSLVSTEAFF. In nucleotides, the CDR3 is TGTGCCAGCAGTTTAGTGAGCACTGAAGCTTTCTTT.

A few counts support this clone. The chain couples TRBV4-3 to TRBJ1-1; 9 bases fit TRBD1. This CDR3 region has 14 residues. Unmatched junction bases numbered 0, after V lost 0 bases and J lost 4 bases. Germline V gene sequence: CDR1 LGHNA, CDR2 YSLEER. The CDR3 DNA reads as TGCGCCAGCAGCCAAGAGGACAGGGGCACTGAAGCTTTCTTT. Translated, it gives CASSQEDRGTEAFF.